This T cell receptor (beta chain) was documented in a study of cytomegalovirus exposure and HLA in healthy donors. In the PCR, 60 Vbeta and 13 Jbeta primers were used. Measured with immunoSEQ multiplex PCR; TCRdb has only the in-frame clones, and not every one. The sample shows about 83,000 clones, around 71% of them seen only once. Germline-derived CDR1 and CDR2 are SNHLY and FYNNEI. The CDR3 spans 13 residues. Trimming took off 7 bases at V and 4 bases at J, with 10 bases between the two ends. Worth noting for this clone: Its antigen is not known.

Study findings and constraints: In a later analysis, V- and J-gene trimming of beta chains associated with a DCLRE1C missense variant, replicated independently. Most subjects' HLA-A and HLA-B alleles were reportedly predicted from TCR beta sequences. Overall, around 160 TCR beta chains were annotated as cytomegalovirus-associated.

The sequence was collected from a man in his sixties in good health and CMV-seronegative. The specimen sequenced was PBMCs. The J gene is TRBJ2-2, the V gene TRBV2; D might be TRBD1 (6 bases). The CDR3 reads CASNRVATGELFF. The CDR3 DNA is TGTGCCAGCAACAGGGTTGCCACCGGGGAGCTGTTTTTT.